This T cell receptor (beta chain) was recorded in a study of cytomegalovirus exposure and HLA in healthy donors. Study background: Of all 400 or so donors who were genotyped, roughly 81% belonged to the Caucasian-associated ancestry cluster.

This clone was observed a few times. The target antigen is unknown. Germline trimming cut 6 bases from V and 6 bases from J; bases unmatched to any gene: 2. The germline V gene has CDR1 SGHVS and CDR2 FQNEAQ. CDR3 length: 14 residues. Study findings and constraints: Most of the TCR beta V segments (in an earlier analysis) were productive either about 87% or about 30% of the time.

Primers included in the PCR were 60 Vbeta and 13 Jbeta primers. Only in-frame clones appear in the TCRdb table, and some are missing; sequencing was by immunoSEQ multiplex PCR. The sample shows 180,000 or so clones, 60% to 80% of them seen only once. The chain uses TRBV7-8 and TRBJ1-6; 10 positions match TRBD1. This receptor was taken from a man in his forties in good health and CMV-seronegative. Sequenced input: PBMCs. The CDR3 bases are TGTGCCAGCAGGGGACAGGGGCTTAATTCACCCCTCCACTTT. This gives the protein CASRGQGLNSPLHF. The full variable domain, in which reference TRBV7-8 and TRBJ1-6 provide the parts outside the CDR3, is GAGVSQSPRYKVAKRGQDVALRCDPISGHVSLFWYQQALGQGPEFLTYFQNEAQLDKSGLPSDRFFAERPEGSVSTLKIQRTQQEDSAVYLCASRGQGLNSPLHFGNGTRLTVT.